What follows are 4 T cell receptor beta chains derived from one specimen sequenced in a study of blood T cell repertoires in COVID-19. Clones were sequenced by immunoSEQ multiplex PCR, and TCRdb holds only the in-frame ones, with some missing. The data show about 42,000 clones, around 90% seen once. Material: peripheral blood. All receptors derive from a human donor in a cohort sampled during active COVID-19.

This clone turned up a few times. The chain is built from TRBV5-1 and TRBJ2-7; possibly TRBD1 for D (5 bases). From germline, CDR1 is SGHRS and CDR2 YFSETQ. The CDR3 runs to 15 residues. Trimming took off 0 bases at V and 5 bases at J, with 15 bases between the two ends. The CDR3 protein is CASSLAPGQANEQYF. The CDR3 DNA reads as TGCGCCAGCAGCTTGGCACCAGGGCAGGCCAACGAGCAGTACTTC.

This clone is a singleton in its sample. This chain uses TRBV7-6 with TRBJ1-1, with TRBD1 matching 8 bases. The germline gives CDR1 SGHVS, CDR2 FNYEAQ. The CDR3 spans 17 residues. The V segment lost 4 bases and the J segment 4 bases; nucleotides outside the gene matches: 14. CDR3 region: CASSSGGTGWSGTEAFF. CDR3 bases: TGTGCCAGCAGCTCAGGCGGGACAGGTTGGTCCGGCACTGAAGCTTTCTTT.

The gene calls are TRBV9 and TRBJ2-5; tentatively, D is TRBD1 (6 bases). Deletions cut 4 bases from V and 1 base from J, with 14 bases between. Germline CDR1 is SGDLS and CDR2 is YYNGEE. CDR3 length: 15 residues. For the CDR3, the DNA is TGTGCCAGCAGCCCTCACGTAGGGGGCCAAGAGACCCAGTACTTC. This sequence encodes CASSPHVGGQETQYF.

The CDR3 sequence is CAISDQGGPNYGYTF. CDR3 sequence (DNA): TGTGCCATCAGTGACCAAGGAGGGCCTAACTATGGCTACACCTTC. The chain is built from TRBV10-3 and TRBJ1-2; no firm D call. The CDR3 spans 15 residues. The germline V gene has CDR1 ENHRY and CDR2 SYGVKD. V shed 3 bases and J shed 0 bases, with 11 bases lying between them.